The rows below give T cell receptor beta chains drawn from one sample of a study of cytomegalovirus exposure and HLA in healthy donors. Generated by immunoSEQ multiplex PCR, the TCRdb table keeps only in-frame clones and is missing some. The profile shows 150,000 to 200,000 clones, approximately 12% of them singletons. The source material was PBMCs. These receptors originate from a man aged 45-60 years in good health and CMV-seropositive. The CDR3 runs from the conserved cysteine through the conserved F or W. The D gene is left open where the match is weak. Size is omitted from some rows. Given values are once, few, many or a class for expanded clones.

D	V	J	size	CDR3	DNA
NA	TRBV7-2	TRBJ2-1	NA	CASSRDSPEQFF	TGTGCCAGCAGCAGAGACAGCCCTGAGCAGTTCTTC
NA	TRBV7-9	TRBJ2-2	NA	CASSLARVETGELFF	TGTGCCAGCAGCTTAGCGAGAGTTGAGACCGGGGAGCTGTTTTTT
TRBD2	TRBV4-1	TRBJ2-1	few	CASSQDSGLAGGHEQFF	TGCGCCAGCAGCCAAGATTCTGGACTAGCGGGGGGGCATGAGCAGTTCTTC
NA	TRBV28	TRBJ1-4	few	CASSSNFGTNEKLFF	TGTGCCAGCAGTTCCAATTTCGGTACTAATGAAAAACTGTTTTTT
TRBD2	TRBV5-5	TRBJ2-2	few	CASSSREAGVSGELFF	TGTGCCAGCAGCTCCCGGGAAGCGGGGGTATCCGGGGAGCTGTTTTTT
NA	TRBV5-8	TRBJ2-7	few	CASSPRTLTYEQYF	TGTGCCAGCAGCCCTCGGACACTAACCTACGAGCAGTACTTC
NA	TRBV11-1	TRBJ1-2	once	CASSLGASNYGYTF	TGTGCCAGCAGCTTAGGGGCCAGTAACTATGGCTACACCTTC
TRBD2	TRBV7-7	TRBJ2-1	NA	CASSSGTSGGDQFF	TGTGCTAGCAGTTCCGGGACTAGCGGGGGGGACCAGTTCTTC
NA	TRBV4-1	TRBJ2-3	NA	CASSQDPRRNTQYF	TGCGCCAGCAGCCAAGATCCACGTAGAAATACGCAGTATTTT
NA	TRBV10-3	TRBJ1-1	NA	CAISAGPNTEAFF	TGTGCCATCAGCGCGGGGCCGAACACTGAAGCTTTCTTT
NA	TRBV5-4	TRBJ2-2	NA	CASSLSRQKNTGELFF	TGTGCCAGCAGCTTGAGTCGCCAGAAGAACACCGGGGAGCTGTTTTTT
NA	TRBV7-7	TRBJ1-3	NA	CASSMGRDPGNTIYF	TGTGCTAGCAGTATGGGGAGGGACCCTGGAAACACCATATATTTT
TRBD1	TRBV18	TRBJ1-5	few	CASSPGQGSNQPQHF	TGTGCCAGCTCACCGGGACAGGGGAGCAATCAGCCCCAGCATTTT
NA	TRBV20-1	TRBJ2-5	few	CSARDIQAQYF	TGCAGTGCTAGAGATATCCAGGCCCAGTACTTC
TRBD2	TRBV29-1	TRBJ2-3	few	CSDKGLADTQYF	TGCAGCGACAAGGGACTAGCAGATACGCAGTATTTT
TRBD1	TRBV5-5	TRBJ1-5	NA	CASSTGTGEGQPQHF	TGTGCCAGCAGCACGGGGACAGGTGAAGGTCAGCCCCAGCATTTT
NA	TRBV4-1	TRBJ2-3	NA	CASSQVGGTDTQYF	TGCGCCAGCAGCCAGGTTGGAGGCACAGATACGCAGTATTTT
NA	TRBV12-5	TRBJ2-7	many	CASGLVGRAGNEQYF	TGTGCTAGTGGTTTGGTAGGGCGGGCGGGTAACGAGCAGTACTTC
NA	TRBV5-4	TRBJ2-2	NA	CASSYMDRNTGELFF	TGTGCCAGCAGCTACATGGACAGGAACACCGGGGAGCTGTTTTTT
TRBD1	TRBV6-5	TRBJ2-3	NA	CASKQGATDTQYF	TGTGCCAGCAAGCAGGGGGCCACAGATACGCAGTATTTT
TRBD1	TRBV19	TRBJ1-4	few	CASSTDDRGRDEKLFF	TGTGCCAGTAGTACCGATGACAGGGGACGGGATGAAAAACTGTTTTTT
TRBD1	TRBV27	TRBJ2-7	NA	CASSPLDRVYEQYF	TGTGCCAGCAGTCCCTTGGACAGGGTGTACGAGCAGTACTTC
TRBD1	TRBV5-4	TRBJ2-2	NA	CASSSTGLENTGELFF	TGTGCCAGCAGCTCGACAGGGTTGGAGAACACCGGGGAGCTGTTTTTT
NA	TRBV5-1	TRBJ2-1	once	CASSLALTGYNEQFF	TGCGCCAGCAGCTTGGCCCTCACTGGCTACAATGAGCAGTTCTTC
NA	TRBV10-3	TRBJ1-5	few	CAISLSGGDDQPQHF	TGTGCCATCAGCCTCTCCGGAGGGGATGATCAGCCCCAGCATTTT
TRBD1	TRBV6-1	TRBJ1-5	NA	CASRLDRAFNQPQHF	TGTGCCAGCAGACTTGACAGGGCCTTCAATCAGCCCCAGCATTTT
TRBD2	TRBV5-1	TRBJ2-1	NA	CASSLGKAGNEQFF	TGCGCCAGCAGCTTGGGCAAAGCGGGGAATGAGCAGTTCTTC
NA	TRBV7-2	TRBJ1-6	few	CASSPWSGDINSPLHF	TGTGCCAGCAGCCCTTGGTCAGGGGATATCAATTCACCCCTCCACTTT
TRBD1	TRBV9	TRBJ1-2	few	CASSPGTGMEGYTF	TGTGCCAGCAGCCCTGGGACAGGGATGGAAGGCTACACCTTC
NA	TRBV7-2	TRBJ1-5	NA	CASSLGEPYSNQPQHF	TGTGCCAGCAGCTTAGGAGAACCTTATAGCAATCAGCCCCAGCATTTT
TRBD2	TRBV7-7	TRBJ2-1	few	CASSPFSGFSYNEQFF	TGTGCTAGCAGCCCTTTTAGCGGGTTCTCCTACAATGAGCAGTTCTTC
NA	TRBV5-1	TRBJ2-5	few	CASSPGTHEETQYF	TGCGCCAGCAGCCCCGGGACTCATGAAGAGACCCAGTACTTC
NA	TRBV9	TRBJ1-1	few	CASSVGLQGEAFF	TGTGCCAGCAGCGTAGGCCTTCAGGGTGAAGCTTTCTTT
TRBD1	TRBV18	TRBJ1-5	NA	CASSLQGAVQPQHF	TGTGCCAGCTCTTTGCAGGGGGCGGTTCAGCCCCAGCATTTT
TRBD1	TRBV5-6	TRBJ1-2	NA	CASSRDRENGYTF	TGTGCCAGCAGCCGGGACAGGGAGAATGGCTACACCTTC